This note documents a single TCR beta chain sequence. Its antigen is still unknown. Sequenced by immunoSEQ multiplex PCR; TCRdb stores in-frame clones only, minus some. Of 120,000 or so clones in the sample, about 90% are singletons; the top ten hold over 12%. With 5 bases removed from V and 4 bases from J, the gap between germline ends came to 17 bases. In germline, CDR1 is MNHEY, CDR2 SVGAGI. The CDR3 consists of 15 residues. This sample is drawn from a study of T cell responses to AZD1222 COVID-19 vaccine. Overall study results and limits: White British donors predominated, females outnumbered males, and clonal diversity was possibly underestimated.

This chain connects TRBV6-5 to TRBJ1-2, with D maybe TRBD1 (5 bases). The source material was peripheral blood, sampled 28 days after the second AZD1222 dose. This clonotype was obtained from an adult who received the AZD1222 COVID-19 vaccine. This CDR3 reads CASSNGGGEGYGYTF. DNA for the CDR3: TGTGCCAGCAGTAATGGCGGGGGAGAGGGCTATGGCTACACCTTC.